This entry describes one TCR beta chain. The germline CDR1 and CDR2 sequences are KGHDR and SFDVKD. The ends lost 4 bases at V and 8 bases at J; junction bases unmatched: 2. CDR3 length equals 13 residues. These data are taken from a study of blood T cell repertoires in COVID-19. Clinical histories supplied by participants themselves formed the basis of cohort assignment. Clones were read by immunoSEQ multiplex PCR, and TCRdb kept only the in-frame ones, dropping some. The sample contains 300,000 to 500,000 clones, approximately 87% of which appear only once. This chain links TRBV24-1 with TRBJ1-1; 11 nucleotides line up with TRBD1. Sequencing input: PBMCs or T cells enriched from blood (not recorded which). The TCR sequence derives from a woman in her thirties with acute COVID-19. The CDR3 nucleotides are TGTGCCACCAGTGAGGGGACAGGGGGGGAAGCTTTCTTT. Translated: CATSEGTGGEAFF.